The 8 T cell receptor beta chains listed next were all sequenced from one sample in a study of blood T cell repertoires in COVID-19. Sequenced by immunoSEQ multiplex PCR; TCRdb stores in-frame clones only, minus some. The table shows 350,000 to 400,000 clones, with roughly 90% occurring only once. Specimen: peripheral blood. The source of these receptors is a woman in her fifties or sixties with COVID-19, enrolled during active disease.

This clone was recorded only once. The chain recombines TRBV28 with TRBJ1-5, with 8 bases lining up with TRBD1. There are 17 residues in the CDR3. V lost 3 bases to trimming and J lost 0 bases; unmatched junction nucleotides: 7. Germline values: CDR1 MDHEN, CDR2 SYDVKM. CDR3 in DNA: TGTGCCAGCAGTTTGACAGGGGCGAGGTATAGCAATCAGCCCCAGCATTTT. Translation: CASSLTGARYSNQPQHF.

This chain uses TRBV19 with TRBJ1-5, with a tentative D call TRBD1 (5 bases). The CDR3 has 13 residues. Trimming stripped 5 bases from V and 7 bases from J, with 12 bases between. Germline CDR1 LNHDA, CDR2 SQIVND (reference sequence). CDR3 sequence: CASSLSGSQPQHF. In DNA form, the CDR3 reads TGTGCCAGTAGTCTATCAGGGTCCCAGCCCCAGCATTTT. Together with reference TRBV19 and TRBJ1-5, the CDR3 gives the full variable domain: DGGITQSPKYLFRKEGQNVTLSCEQNLNHDAMYWYRQDPGQGLRLIYYSQIVNDFQKGDIAEGYSVSREKKESFPLTVTSAQKNPTAFYLCASSLSGSQPQHFGDGTRLSIL.

The chain combines TRBV19 with TRBJ1-3; D not resolved. The germline V gene encodes CDR1 LNHDA and CDR2 SQIVND (reference sequence). There are 15 residues in the CDR3. V lost 5 bases to trimming and J lost 5 bases, with 16 bases between them. CDR3 in amino acids: CASSYSGFDRNTIYF. The CDR3 coding sequence is TGTGCCAGTAGTTATAGCGGGTTTGACAGAAACACCATATATTTT.

The chain carries TRBV2 and TRBJ1-2, with D perhaps matching TRBD1 (5 bases). Trimming took 7 bases from V and 0 from J, leaving 9 bases between them. CDR3 size: 13 residues. The germline V gene has CDR1 SNHLY and CDR2 FYNNEI. The CDR3 sequence is CASNLQANYGYTF. CDR3 in DNA: TGTGCCAGCAACTTACAGGCTAACTATGGCTACACCTTC.

The chain employs TRBV7-3 and TRBJ2-7, with D perhaps TRBD1 (6 bases). V gave up 2 bases and J gave up 0 bases, with 11 bases separating them. Per the germline V gene, CDR1 is SGHTA and CDR2 is FQGTGA. The CDR3 consists of 15 residues. The CDR3 sequence: CASSLLQGPSYEQYF. The CDR3 DNA reads TGTGCCAGCAGCTTATTACAGGGACCCTCCTACGAGCAGTACTTC.

This clone occurred many times. The chain uses TRBV4-1 and TRBJ1-3, with D tentatively TRBD1 (5 bases). Trimming removed 2 bases at V and 4 bases at J, with 9 bases between. The germline gives CDR1 MGHRA, CDR2 YSYEKL. This CDR3 comprises 14 residues. CDR3 DNA sequence: TGCGCCAGCAGCCAATTAGCAGGGGGAAACACCATATATTTT. This encodes CASSQLAGGNTIYF.

V usage is TRBV3-1 (or the pseudogene TRBV3-2) and J usage is TRBJ2-7, with 7 bases aligning to TRBD1. Trimming took 3 bases from V and 3 from J; bases not matched to a gene: 8. This CDR3 region has 15 residues. Germline assignment: CDR1 LGHDT and CDR2 YNNKEL (reference sequence). The CDR3, as DNA: TGTGCCAGCAGCCACCGCGACAGGGACCACTACGAGCAGTACTTC. Translating it yields CASSHRDRDHYEQYF.

This sequence joins TRBV28 and TRBJ1-5, with D perhaps TRBD1 (6 bases). Germline lookup yields CDR1 MDHEN and CDR2 SYDVKM. Trimming took 4 bases from V and 2 from J, leaving 15 bases between them. The CDR3 totals 16 residues. The CDR3 sequence: CASSSQQGKGNQPQHF. CDR3 sequence (DNA): TGTGCCAGCAGTTCGCAGCAGGGGAAGGGCAATCAGCCCCAGCATTTT.